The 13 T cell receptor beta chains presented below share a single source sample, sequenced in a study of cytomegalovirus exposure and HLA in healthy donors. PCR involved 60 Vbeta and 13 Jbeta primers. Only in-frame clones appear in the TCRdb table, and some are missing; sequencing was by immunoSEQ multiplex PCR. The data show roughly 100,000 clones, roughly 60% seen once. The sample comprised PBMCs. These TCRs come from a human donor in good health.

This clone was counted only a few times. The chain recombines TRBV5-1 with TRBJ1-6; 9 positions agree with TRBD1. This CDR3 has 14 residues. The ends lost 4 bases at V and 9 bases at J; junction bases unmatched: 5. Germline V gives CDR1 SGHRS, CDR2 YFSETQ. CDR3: CASSTDRGTSPLHF. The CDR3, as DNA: TGCGCCAGCAGCACCGACAGGGGGACTTCACCCCTCCACTTT.

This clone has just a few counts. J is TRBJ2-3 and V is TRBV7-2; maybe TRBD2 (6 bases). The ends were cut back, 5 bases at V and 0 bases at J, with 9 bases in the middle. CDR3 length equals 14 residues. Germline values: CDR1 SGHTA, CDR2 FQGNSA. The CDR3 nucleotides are TGTGCCAGCAGCCCGGGACTGAGCACAGATACGCAGTATTTT. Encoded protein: CASSPGLSTDTQYF.

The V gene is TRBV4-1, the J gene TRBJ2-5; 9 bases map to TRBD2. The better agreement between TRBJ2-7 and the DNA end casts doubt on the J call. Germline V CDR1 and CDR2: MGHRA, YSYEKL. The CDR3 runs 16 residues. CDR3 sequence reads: CASSQVWSREGYEQYF. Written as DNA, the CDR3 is TGCGCCAGCAGCCAAGTTTGGTCGCGGGAGGGCTACGAGCAGTACTTC.

The CDR3 DNA reads as TGTGCCAGCAGCCAAGGTAGCGGCGGGGGGATGAACACTGAAGCTTTCTTT. It codes for CASSQGSGGGMNTEAFF. The rearrangement joins TRBV4-2 to TRBJ1-1; D is perhaps TRBD1 (5 bases). The CDR3 consists of 17 residues. Trimming shortened V by 1 base and J by 0 bases, and 15 bases separated the two germline ends. In germline, CDR1 is LGHNA, CDR2 YNFKEQ.

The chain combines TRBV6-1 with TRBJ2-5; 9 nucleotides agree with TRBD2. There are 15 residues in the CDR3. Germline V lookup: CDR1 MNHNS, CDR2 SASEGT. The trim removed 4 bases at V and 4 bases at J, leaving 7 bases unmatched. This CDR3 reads CASSVLAGRAETQYF. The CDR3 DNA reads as TGTGCCAGCAGTGTGCTAGCGGGAAGGGCAGAGACCCAGTACTTC.

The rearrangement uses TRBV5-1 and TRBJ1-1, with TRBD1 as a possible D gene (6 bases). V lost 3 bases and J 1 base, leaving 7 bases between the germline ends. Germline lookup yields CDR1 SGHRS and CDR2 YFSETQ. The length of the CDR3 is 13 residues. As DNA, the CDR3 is TGCGCCAGCAGCTCGGGACAGAACACTGAAGCTTTCTTT. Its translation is CASSSGQNTEAFF. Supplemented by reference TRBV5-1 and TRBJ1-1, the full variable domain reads KAGVTQTPRYLIKTRGQQVTLSCSPISGHRSVSWYQQTPGQGLQFLFEYFSETQRNKGNFPGRFSGRQFSNSRSEMNVSTLELGDSALYLCASSSGQNTEAFFGQGTRLTVV.

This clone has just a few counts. The CDR3 region has the DNA TGCAGCGTTGCAAACACTAACTATGGCTACACCTTC. Its protein product is CSVANTNYGYTF. This sequence joins TRBV29-1 and TRBJ1-2; D is uncertain. The CDR3 contains 12 residues. V shed 4 bases and J shed 0 bases, with 6 bases lying between them. Germline CDR1 SQVTM, CDR2 ANQGSEA.

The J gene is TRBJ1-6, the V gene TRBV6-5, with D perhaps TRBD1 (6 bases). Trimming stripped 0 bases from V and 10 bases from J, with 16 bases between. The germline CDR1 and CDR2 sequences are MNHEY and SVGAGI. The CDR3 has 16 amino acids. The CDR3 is CASSYSSRGYMSPLHF. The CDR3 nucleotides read TGTGCCAGCAGTTACTCATCCAGGGGATATATGTCACCCCTCCACTTT.

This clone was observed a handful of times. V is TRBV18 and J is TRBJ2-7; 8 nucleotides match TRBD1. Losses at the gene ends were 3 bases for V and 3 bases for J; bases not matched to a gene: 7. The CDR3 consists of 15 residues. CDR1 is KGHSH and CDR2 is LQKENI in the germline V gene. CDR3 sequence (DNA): TGTGCCAGCTCACCCCGGACAGGGAAGGACTACGAGCAGTACTTC. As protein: CASSPRTGKDYEQYF.

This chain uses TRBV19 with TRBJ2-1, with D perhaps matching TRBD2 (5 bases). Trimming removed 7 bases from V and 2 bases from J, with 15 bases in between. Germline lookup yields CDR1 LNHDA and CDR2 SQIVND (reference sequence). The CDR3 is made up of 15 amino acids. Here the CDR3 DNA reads TGTGCCAGTACTCCCTCAGCGGACCCCTACAATGAGCAGTTCTTC. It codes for CASTPSADPYNEQFF. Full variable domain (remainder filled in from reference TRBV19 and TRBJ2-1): DGGITQSPKYLFRKEGQNVTLSCEQNLNHDAMYWYRQDPGQGLRLIYYSQIVNDFQKGDIAEGYSVSREKKESFPLTVTSAQKNPTAFYLCASTPSADPYNEQFFGPGTRLTVL.

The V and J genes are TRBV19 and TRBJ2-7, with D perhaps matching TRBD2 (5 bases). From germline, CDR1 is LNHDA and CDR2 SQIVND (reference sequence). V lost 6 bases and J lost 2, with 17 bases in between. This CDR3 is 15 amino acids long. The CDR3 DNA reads TGTGCCAGTAGGCCAAACACGGGGTCCACCTACGAGCAGTACTTC. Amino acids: CASRPNTGSTYEQYF.

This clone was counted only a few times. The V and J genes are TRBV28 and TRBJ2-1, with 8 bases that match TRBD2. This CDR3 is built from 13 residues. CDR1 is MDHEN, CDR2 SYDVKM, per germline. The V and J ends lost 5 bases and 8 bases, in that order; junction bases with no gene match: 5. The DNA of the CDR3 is TGTGCCAGCAGTGGACCGGGGGGGTATGAGCAGTTCTTC. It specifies CASSGPGGYEQFF.

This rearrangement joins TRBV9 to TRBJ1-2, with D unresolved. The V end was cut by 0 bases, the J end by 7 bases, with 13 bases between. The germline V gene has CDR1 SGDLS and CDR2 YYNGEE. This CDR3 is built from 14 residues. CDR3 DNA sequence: TGTGCCAGCAGCGTAGTTGACGGTCGCGGTGGCTACACCTTC. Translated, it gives CASSVVDGRGGYTF.